The entry below gives a single T cell receptor beta chain sequence along with its context. Its antigen is unknown. The germline V gene encodes CDR1 SGHTA and CDR2 FQGNSA. V lost 7 bases to trimming and J lost 5 bases, with 18 bases between them. This CDR3 contains 15 residues. What was sequenced were expressed TCRB transcripts, since all of the isolated RNA had been reverse transcribed. Sequenced by immunoSEQ multiplex PCR; TCRdb stores in-frame clones only, minus some. The sample yields about 15,000 clones, 40% to 45% seen once. This specimen belongs to a study of beta chain features in type 1 diabetes. General study results and limits: At VDJ recombination sites, type 1 diabetes patients had fewer insertions and more deleted nucleotides. Compared to healthy donors, patients appeared to have naive, central memory and Treg TCRB repertoires that were more alike.

The clonotype comes from a middle-aged woman in good health. The chain couples TRBV7-2 to TRBJ1-5, with D tentatively TRBD1 (5 bases). Sequenced material: stem cell memory CD4+ T cells from blood. CDR3 sequence: CASTPGAGRDQPQHF. The CDR3 region has the DNA TGTGCCAGCACCCCCGGGGCAGGGAGGGATCAGCCCCAGCATTTT.